This TCR beta chain is from a study of long-term antiretroviral therapy in people with HIV. On the study more broadly: Specimens dating back about a decade before the 2015 immediate-ART recommendation are the oldest included. Study-level findings and limits: Collection of the blood, which took place between the mid-2000s and the late 2010s, possibly occurred under older ART regimens.

About this clone: Its antigen remains unknown.

Trimming left V 5 bases short and J 5 bases short, with 18 bases between. There are 15 residues in the CDR3. Germline loops: CDR1 SNHLY, CDR2 FYNNEI. Investigators performed immunoSEQ version v3.0 at survey level. Libraries were prepared by immunoSEQ multiplex PCR; TCRdb keeps only in-frame clonotypes and omits some of them. The top ten hold about 4.8% of the sample, which has tens of thousands of clones, 70% to 90% seen once. The clonotype was recovered from a woman in her thirties with HIV. The chain combines TRBV2 with TRBJ1-2; TRBD1 might be the D (5 bases). Here the sequenced sample was unsorted PBMCs, taken just over 2.7 years before starting antiretroviral therapy. The CDR3 protein is CASSTSRDVKYGYTF. The CDR3 region has the DNA TGTGCCAGCAGTACCAGCCGGGACGTAAAATATGGCTACACCTTC.